One and the same sample provided the 31 T cell receptor beta chains below, sequenced in a study of T cells in Graves' hyperthyroidism and ophthalmopathy. RNA transcripts yielded amplified TCR beta CDR3 regions. HTBI primers were used for first-round RT-PCR of the TCR CDR3. Using its own MiXCR run on the multiplex PCR reads, TCRdb lists one record per CDR3 protein. The sample gives 220,000 or so distinct CDR3 sequences, roughly 17% of which show up once; around 28% is in the top ten. The sequenced sample was blood. The receptors were gathered from a woman aged 18-29 years with Graves' ophthalmopathy.

This clonotype was seen many times. The chain combines TRBV3-1 with TRBJ2-7; no definite D call. Germline V gene data show CDR1 as LGHDT and CDR2 as YNNKEL (reference sequence). CDR3 length equals 11 residues. Trimming left V 2 bases short and J 5 bases short, with 4 bases between. CDR3 DNA sequence: TGTGCCAGCAGCCAATCGAACGAGCAGTACTTC. It yields the protein CASSQSNEQYF.

This clonotype turned up a few times. The chain combines TRBV19 with TRBJ1-2; 7 bases align to TRBD1. This CDR3 is 16 amino acids long. Trimming at V came to 7 bases and at J to 7 bases, leaving 18 bases not matched to a gene. Per the germline V gene, CDR1 is LNHDA and CDR2 is SQIVND (reference sequence). The CDR3 loop is CASNQDPGQVFSGYTF. CDR3 coding DNA: TGTGCCAGTAACCAAGACCCCGGACAGGTCTTCAGTGGCTACACCTTC.

The V and J genes are TRBV20-1 and TRBJ2-1, with 10 bases aligning to TRBD2. CDR1 is DFQATT and CDR2 is SNEGSKA in the germline V gene (reference sequence). The ends lost 5 bases at V and 8 bases at J; junction bases unmatched: 3. This CDR3 is 12 amino acids long. The CDR3 here is CSALSGRYEQFF. As DNA, the CDR3 is TGCAGTGCTCTTAGCGGGAGGTATGAGCAGTTCTTC.

The table lists this clonotype with many counts. The rearrangement uses TRBV29-1 and TRBJ2-4; 9 positions agree with TRBD1. The CDR3 is made up of 13 amino acids. Unmatched junction bases numbered 6, after V lost 8 bases and J lost 4 bases. CDR1 SQVTM and CDR2 ANQGSEA come from the germline V gene. The CDR3: CSSIGQGKNIQYF. The CDR3 DNA follows: TGCAGCTCAATAGGACAGGGGAAAAACATTCAGTACTTC.

There are many counts of this clonotype. The CDR3 DNA sequence: TGTGCCACCAGCTTAGGCCCTGGACAGGGGGATGAAAAACTGTTTTTT. Protein sequence: CATSLGPGQGDEKLFF. The chain combines TRBV15 with TRBJ1-4, with 10 bases matching TRBD1. In germline, CDR1 is LNHNV, CDR2 YYDKDF (reference sequence). Losses at the gene ends were 5 bases for V and 6 bases for J; bases not matched to a gene: 9. The CDR3 spans 16 residues.

This clonotype was counted many times. The chain recombines TRBV27 with TRBJ1-4, with a possible D match to TRBD1 (5 bases). V shed 5 bases and J shed 7 bases, with 17 bases lying between them. CDR3 length: 15 amino acids. Germline CDR1 and CDR2: MNHEY and SMNVEV (reference sequence). This CDR3 reads CASSLTGGRGEKLFF. The CDR3 DNA is TGTGCCAGCAGTCTTACAGGCGGACGGGGTGAAAAACTGTTTTTT.

V is TRBV20-1 and J is TRBJ2-7; D is perhaps TRBD2 (5 bases). V shed 6 bases and J shed 0 bases, with 18 bases lying between them. The CDR3 has 15 residues. Germline CDR1 is DFQATT and CDR2 is SNEGSKA (reference sequence). The CDR3 DNA reads TGCAGTGCCCCCCCCCGGACTCGGAGCTCCTACGAGCAGTACTTC. Translating gives CSAPPRTRSSYEQYF.

This clonotype was counted many times. The V gene is TRBV4-2, the J gene TRBJ1-2, with D possibly matching TRBD1 (5 bases). Germline CDR1 and CDR2: LGHNA and YNFKEQ. V lost 0 bases, J lost 3 bases, and 11 bases lay in between. CDR3 length equals 15 residues. The CDR3 bases are TGTGCCAGCAGCCAAGACAGGGACGGGGACTATGGCTACACCTTC. Residues: CASSQDRDGDYGYTF.

The sample holds a few counts of this clonotype. Being one base from a much bigger clone, this may be a read error. V gene TRBV24-1 combines with J gene TRBJ2-1; the match to TRBD2 covers 11 bases. The CDR3 is 16 residues long. CDR1 and CDR2 (germline): KGHDR, SFDVKD. The CDR3 DNA follows: TGTGCCACCAGTGATCCGACTAGCGGGGTTTACAATGGGCAGTTCTTC. This translates into CATSDPTSGVYNGQFF.

This clonotype was counted many times. V gene TRBV20-1 combines with J gene TRBJ1-4, with D perhaps matching TRBD1 (6 bases). Germline loops: CDR1 DFQATT, CDR2 SNEGSKA (reference sequence). The V and J ends lost 6 bases and 4 bases respectively, with 15 bases between them. CDR3 length equals 14 residues. The CDR3: CSASVGAGNEKLFF. As DNA, the CDR3 is TGCAGTGCCTCCGTGGGGGCTGGTAATGAAAAACTGTTTTTT.

This clonotype was detected many times. The CDR3: CASSVRDRENTGELFF. The CDR3, as DNA: TGTGCCAGCAGCGTACGGGACAGGGAGAACACCGGGGAGCTGTTTTTT. The rearrangement joins TRBV7-9 to TRBJ2-2, with 9 bases lining up with TRBD1. Unmatched junction bases numbered 5, after V lost 5 bases and J lost 1 base. Germline values: CDR1 SEHNR, CDR2 FQNEAQ (reference sequence). There are 16 residues in the CDR3. Drawing the rest from reference TRBV7-9 and TRBJ2-2, the complete variable domain is DTGVSQNPRHKITKRGQNVTFRCDPISEHNRLYWYRQTLGQGPEFLTYFQNEAQLEKSRLLSDRFSAERPKGSFSTLEIQRTEQGDSAMYLCASSVRDRENTGELFFGEGSRLTVL.

This clonotype was seen only a few times. This could be a read error, since a much larger clone is one nucleotide away. This chain links TRBV18 with TRBJ1-5; TRBD1 agrees at 7 bases. The length of the CDR3 is 13 residues. Germline-derived CDR1 and CDR2 are KGHSH and LQKENI. J was trimmed by 4 bases and V by 8 bases; bases with no gene match: 5. In DNA, the CDR3 is TGTGCCAGCCCAGCGGACAGGAATCAGCCCCAGCATTTT. This translates into CASPADRNQPQHF. The full variable domain, rest sourced from reference TRBV18 and TRBJ1-5, is NAGVMQNPRHLVRRRGQEARLRCSPMKGHSHVYWYRQLPEEGLKFMVYLQKENIIDESGMPKERFSAEFPKEGPSILRIQQVVRGDSAAYFCASPADRNQPQHFGDGTRLSIL.

This clonotype was recorded many times. The gene calls are TRBV19 and TRBJ1-1, with a possible D match to TRBD1 (6 bases). This CDR3 has 14 amino acids. V was clipped by 3 bases and J by 4 bases, with 12 bases between them. Germline CDR1 and CDR2: LNHDA and SQIVND (reference sequence). CDR3 amino acids: CASSIGQGRTEAFF. In DNA form, the CDR3 reads TGTGCCAGTAGTATCGGTCAGGGGCGCACTGAAGCTTTCTTT.

This clonotype was counted many times. The chain has TRBV5-1 and TRBJ2-2; D ambiguous. Per the germline V gene, CDR1 is SGHRS and CDR2 is YFSETQ. The germline V and J ends were trimmed by 1 base and 5 bases, with 15 bases remaining between them. The CDR3 runs 16 residues. The CDR3 reads CASSLFATTITGELFF. The CDR3 nucleotides are TGCGCCAGCAGCTTGTTTGCAACAACCATTACCGGGGAGCTGTTTTTT. Full variable domain (remainder filled in from reference TRBV5-1 and TRBJ2-2): KAGVTQTPRYLIKTRGQQVTLSCSPISGHRSVSWYQQTPGQGLQFLFEYFSETQRNKGNFPGRFSGRQFSNSRSEMNVSTLELGDSALYLCASSLFATTITGELFFGEGSRLTVL.

This clonotype was counted many times. The chain joins TRBV9 to TRBJ2-1; TRBD2 agrees at 11 bases. This CDR3 is built from 14 residues. The J segment lost 5 bases and the V segment lost 5 bases, leaving 3 bases of the junction unmatched. Germline values: CDR1 SGDLS, CDR2 YYNGEE. The CDR3 nucleotides are TGTGCCAGCAGGGTGGGACTAGCGGACAATGAGCAGTTCTTC. Amino acids: CASRVGLADNEQFF.

The chain employs TRBV6-2 or TRBV6-3 and TRBJ2-3, with 7 bases that match TRBD1. This CDR3 spans 14 amino acids. The V segment lost 10 bases and the J segment 2 bases; nucleotides outside the gene matches: 9. The germline gives CDR1 MNHEY, CDR2 SVGEGT. The CDR3: CATDSDRDTDTQYF. Here the CDR3 DNA reads TGTGCCACGGACTCAGACAGGGACACAGATACGCAGTATTTT.

This clonotype was recorded many times. The rearrangement joins TRBV20-1 to TRBJ2-7; 7 nucleotides match TRBD2. The CDR3 runs to 13 residues. V trimming: 3 bases; J trimming: 5 bases; junction bases outside the gene matches: 7. The germline gives CDR1 DFQATT, CDR2 SNEGSKA (reference sequence). Written as DNA, the CDR3 is TGCAGTGCTAGTCGGCTAGCGGTCCACGAGCAGTACTTC. This translates into CSASRLAVHEQYF.

This clonotype was detected many times. The genes are TRBV12-3 or TRBV12-4 and TRBJ2-3; 7 nucleotides match TRBD1. The CDR3 sequence is 15 residues long. The junction had 7 bases not matched to a gene; V was cut back by 1 base and J by 6 bases. The CDR3 DNA follows: TGTGCCAGCAGTTTAGAGGGGGCCCTTCGGGATACGCAGTATTTT. It specifies CASSLEGALRDTQYF.

This clonotype appeared many times. The rearrangement joins TRBV11-2 to TRBJ1-3; D unresolved. V lost 2 bases, J lost 4 bases, and 15 bases lay in between. Germline V lookup: CDR1 SGHAT, CDR2 FQNNGV. This CDR3 contains 16 residues. CDR3 sequence (DNA): TGTGCCAGCAGCTTAAGGTTGCGGCGGGGAGGAAACACCATATATTTT. Its protein is CASSLRLRRGGNTIYF.

There are many counts of this clonotype. The chain joins TRBV12-3 or TRBV12-4 to TRBJ2-1, with 9 bases matching TRBD1. After removal of 4 bases from V and 1 base from J, the junction contained 8 bases not matched to a gene. This CDR3 region has 17 residues. CDR3 sequence: CASSSPPGTGSYNEQFF. The CDR3 DNA follows: TGTGCCAGCAGTTCCCCTCCCGGGACAGGGTCCTACAATGAGCAGTTCTTC.

At least ten counts were recorded for this clonotype. The chain uses TRBV7-9 and TRBJ1-5; TRBD1 might be the D (5 bases). Per the germline V gene, CDR1 is SEHNR and CDR2 is FQNEAQ (reference sequence). The V end lost 1 base, the J end lost 6 bases, and 13 bases lay between the germline ends. This CDR3 contains 15 residues. CDR3 protein: CASSLEGAGSQPQHF. The CDR3 nucleotides are TGTGCCAGCAGCTTAGAAGGAGCAGGGAGTCAGCCCCAGCATTTT.

This clonotype was seen a handful of times. V gene TRBV19 combines with J gene TRBJ1-1; D not resolved. This CDR3 is 15 amino acids long. Trimming left V 2 bases short and J 1 base short, with 11 bases between. The germline V gene has CDR1 LNHDA and CDR2 SQIVND (reference sequence). The CDR3 bases are TGTGCCAGTAGTATACGCTTGACAAGGAACACTGAAGCTTTCTTT. It yields the protein CASSIRLTRNTEAFF.

This clonotype occurred a few times. The chain carries TRBV6-1 and TRBJ1-1, with D possibly matching TRBD1 (5 bases). The CDR3 runs to 12 residues. The germline V gene encodes CDR1 MNHNS and CDR2 SASEGT. V lost 11 bases, J lost 3 bases, and 13 bases lay in between. Written as DNA, the CDR3 is TGTGCCGCGGGGGTAATAGACACTGAAGCTTTCTTT. This sequence encodes CAAGVIDTEAFF.

There are many counts of this clonotype. V and J are TRBV12-3 or TRBV12-4 and TRBJ1-2; D remains unclear. CDR3 length: 11 amino acids. Trimming shortened V by 3 bases and J by 7 bases, and 6 bases separated the two germline ends. The CDR3 is CASSLQGGYTF. CDR3 bases: TGTGCCAGCAGTTTGCAAGGTGGCTACACCTTC.

The table lists this clonotype with many counts. Here the CDR3 reads CSARDAKAPPNTGELFF. The CDR3 DNA is TGCAGTGCTAGAGATGCTAAGGCGCCTCCGAACACCGGGGAGCTGTTTTTT. The V call is TRBV20-1, the J call TRBJ2-2; D is uncertain. Germline CDR1 is DFQATT and CDR2 is SNEGSKA (reference sequence). The CDR3 extends over 17 amino acids. The germline V and J ends were trimmed by 0 bases and 0 bases, with 14 bases remaining between them.

This clonotype was seen ten or more times. This chain connects TRBV3-1 to TRBJ1-2, with D tentatively TRBD1 (6 bases). The length of the CDR3 is 17 residues. Trimming left V 1 base short and J 5 bases short, with 20 bases between. CDR1 LGHDT and CDR2 YNNKEL come from the germline V gene (reference sequence). The CDR3 spells CASSQGSNSGASYGYTF. CDR3 in DNA: TGTGCCAGCAGCCAAGGGTCAAACTCAGGGGCTTCGTATGGCTACACCTTC.

This clonotype has only a few counts. The CDR3 bases are TGTGCCAGCAGTGAAAATCCGGGGCTGGACACCGGGGAGCTGTTTTTT. Translated, it gives CASSENPGLDTGELFF. The chain has TRBV25-1 and TRBJ2-2, with D perhaps being TRBD1 or TRBD2 (5 bases each). The CDR3 is 16 residues long. V lost 2 bases to trimming and J lost 3 bases, with 13 bases between them. Germline values: CDR1 MGHDK, CDR2 SYGVNS.

This clonotype was counted ten times or more. CDR3 protein: CASSLVAGDPYNEQFF. In DNA, the CDR3 is TGTGCCAGCAGTTTAGTAGCGGGAGATCCCTACAATGAGCAGTTCTTC. The V call is TRBV12-3 or TRBV12-4, the J call TRBJ2-1; TRBD2 aligns across 9 bases. CDR3 length: 16 amino acids. Losses at the gene ends were 1 base for V and 2 bases for J; bases not matched to a gene: 3.

This clonotype was counted at least ten times. The chain couples TRBV18 to TRBJ2-7, with TRBD1 matching 10 bases. The CDR3 loop spans 14 amino acids. Germline V gives CDR1 KGHSH, CDR2 LQKENI. The J segment lost 4 bases and the V segment lost 3 bases, leaving 3 bases of the junction unmatched. The CDR3 spells CASSPGTGAYEQYF. DNA of the CDR3: TGTGCCAGCTCACCCGGGACAGGGGCTTACGAGCAGTACTTC. Combining the CDR3 with reference TRBV18 and TRBJ2-7 gives the whole variable domain NAGVMQNPRHLVRRRGQEARLRCSPMKGHSHVYWYRQLPEEGLKFMVYLQKENIIDESGMPKERFSAEFPKEGPSILRIQQVVRGDSAAYFCASSPGTGAYEQYFGPGTRLTVT.

In this sample, this clonotype turned up many times. The chain combines TRBV28 with TRBJ1-2; D may be TRBD1 (5 bases). The CDR3 totals 13 residues. Trimming took off 6 bases at V and 4 bases at J, with 12 bases between the two ends. Germline CDR1 MDHEN, CDR2 SYDVKM. The CDR3 coding sequence is TGTGCCAGCAGCCGACAGTCCCCCTATGGCTACACCTTC. Protein sequence: CASSRQSPYGYTF.

This clonotype has at least ten counts. The rearrangement links TRBV28 to TRBJ2-5; TRBD1 is a possible D gene (6 bases). The CDR3 covers 14 residues. Per the germline V gene, CDR1 is MDHEN and CDR2 is SYDVKM. V lost 3 bases and J lost 1, with 9 bases in between. The CDR3 region has the DNA TGTGCCAGCAGTTTGGGCAGGGGCCAAGAGACCCAGTACTTC. Translated: CASSLGRGQETQYF.